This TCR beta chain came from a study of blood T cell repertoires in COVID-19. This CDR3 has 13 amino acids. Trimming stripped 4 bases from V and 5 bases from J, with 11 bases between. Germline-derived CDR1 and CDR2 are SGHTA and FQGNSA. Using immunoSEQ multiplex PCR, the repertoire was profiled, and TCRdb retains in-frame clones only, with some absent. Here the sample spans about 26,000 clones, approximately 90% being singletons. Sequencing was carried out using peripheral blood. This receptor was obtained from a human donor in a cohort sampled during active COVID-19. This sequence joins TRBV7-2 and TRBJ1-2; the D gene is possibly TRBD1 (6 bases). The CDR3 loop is CASSSGDWYGYTF. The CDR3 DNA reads TGTGCCAGCAGCTCAGGGGATTGGTATGGCTACACCTTC.